Sequencing of this TCR beta chain was carried out in a study of T-cell memory formation after mild COVID-19 (dated by TCRdb to 2020 to 2023). A note on the overall study: Most TCR sequence clusters were specific to one of the two donors. In a couple of donors, T-cell clones that expanded and contracted after mild COVID-19 were tracked by sequencing TCRalpha and TCRbeta repertoires over time. Two young, previously healthy adult volunteers, one female and one male, were included in the cohort.

V is pared back by 1 base and J by 1 base, with 7 bases lying between the germline termini. According to the germline V gene, CDR1 reads SGHAT and CDR2 reads FQNNGV. Inclusive of the bounding cysteine and phenylalanine, the CDR3 is 14 residues long. The entry retains the CDR3 DNA only, 42 bases that are in frame from base 1. Ficoll-Paque density gradient centrifugation was used to isolate PBMCs. The sequencer was an Illumina NovaSeq 6000. cDNA libraries for TCRalpha and TCRbeta were prepared by 5'RACE using constant-segment primers, with sample barcodes and unique molecular identifiers added. RNA was extracted from every sample with Trizol reagent. Libraries were amplified in two PCR steps, with a second sample barcode and Illumina TruSeq adapters added in the second step. Sequencing of the libraries was done on an Illumina NovaSeq, producing 2 x 150 bp paired-end reads. The original pipeline was this. Demultiplexing of reads and collapsing into UMI-guided consensus sequences were performed with migec v1.2.7. Using mixcr v2.1.11, UMI consensuses were aligned to TRA and TRB V and J templates and then assembled into clonotypes. A clonotype was counted as expanded or contracted only when both edgeR and NoisET called the clonotype significant, with the noise models trained on biological replicates. For edgeR calls, a false discovery rate-adjusted p below 0.01 and a log2 fold-change threshold of 1 were applied. As an exploratory analysis of dynamics, max-normalized trajectories of the 1000 most abundant clonotypes were examined with PCA combined with hierarchical clustering. Separately sequenced CD4+ and CD8+ repertoires were used to assign the CD4 or CD8 phenotype of responding clones. TCRdb itself trimmed the public reads at Q25 with fastp, ran MiXCR and retained productive beta chains. When rows share a CDR3 protein, they turn into one entry using the most common DNA and genes. The V and J calls and clone size are TCRdb's, not the authors'. This sample lists 110,000 to 150,000 distinct CDR3 sequences; around 14% were detected once. The top ten constitute about 26% of the sample.

As regards this clonotype: There is no known antigen for this receptor. No base qualities exist here, and no much larger clone lies one base off it.

Summary of the overall study and its limitations: Contracting CD4+ clones turned up mainly in the CM and EM memory subsets, whereas EMRA was where CD8+ clones were enriched. Balanced CD4/CD8 phenotypes were observed for clones contracting from day 15 to 85, whereas a bias towards CD4+ was observed for a second wave of clones expanding from day 15 to 37. SARS-CoV-2 specificity of the second-wave clones peaking on day 37 was not confirmed. Only a couple of mild cases were covered in the study, and larger cohorts including severe cases with pre-infection samples were considered necessary. The detection of some responding clones in pre-infection memory suggests that pre-existing cross-reactive memory T cells joined the SARS-CoV-2 response.

The V and J segments used are TRBV11-2 and TRBJ2-5; the D gene is possibly TRBD1, with 6 bases matching. The sample was PBMCs or a T cell subset sorted from them (not recorded which). The sequence derives from an adult woman who had mild COVID-19 (a few samples of this study predate the infection). The sample titles of this study are shuffled in the database, so cell type and time point are left out; the donor was told from shared clones. CDR3 loop: CASSLVDSQETQYF. The DNA sequence follows: TGTGCCAGCAGCTTAGTGGACAGCCAAGAGACCCAGTACTTC.